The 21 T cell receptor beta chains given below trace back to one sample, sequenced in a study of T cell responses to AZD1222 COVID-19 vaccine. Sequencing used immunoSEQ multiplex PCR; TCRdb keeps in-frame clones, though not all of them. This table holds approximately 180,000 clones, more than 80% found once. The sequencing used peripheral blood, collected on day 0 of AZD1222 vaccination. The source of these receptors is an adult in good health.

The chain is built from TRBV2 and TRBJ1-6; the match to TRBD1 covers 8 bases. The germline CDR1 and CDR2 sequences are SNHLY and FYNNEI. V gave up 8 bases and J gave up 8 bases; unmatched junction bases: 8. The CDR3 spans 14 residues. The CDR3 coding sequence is TGTGCCAGCGAACAGGGGGGCGTTGATTCACCCCTCCACTTT. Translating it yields CASEQGGVDSPLHF.

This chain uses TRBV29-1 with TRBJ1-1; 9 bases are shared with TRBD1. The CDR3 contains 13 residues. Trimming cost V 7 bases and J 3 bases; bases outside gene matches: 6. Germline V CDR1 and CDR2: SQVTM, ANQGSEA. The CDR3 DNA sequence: TGCAGCGCCGGGACAGGGCTGGACACTGAAGCTTTCTTT. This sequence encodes CSAGTGLDTEAFF.

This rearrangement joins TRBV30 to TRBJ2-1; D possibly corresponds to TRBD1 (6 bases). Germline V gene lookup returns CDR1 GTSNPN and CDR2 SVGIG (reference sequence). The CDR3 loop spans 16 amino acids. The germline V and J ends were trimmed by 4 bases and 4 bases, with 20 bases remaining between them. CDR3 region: CAWTRFTGSSYNEQFF. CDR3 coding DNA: TGTGCCTGGACGCGTTTCACAGGGTCGAGTTACAATGAGCAGTTCTTC.

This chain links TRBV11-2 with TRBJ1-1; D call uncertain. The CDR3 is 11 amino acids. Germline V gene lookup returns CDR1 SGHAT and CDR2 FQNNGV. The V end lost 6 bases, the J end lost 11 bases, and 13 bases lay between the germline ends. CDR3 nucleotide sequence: TGTGCCAGCAGTCAGAGGGATGGGGCTTTCTTT. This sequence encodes CASSQRDGAFF.

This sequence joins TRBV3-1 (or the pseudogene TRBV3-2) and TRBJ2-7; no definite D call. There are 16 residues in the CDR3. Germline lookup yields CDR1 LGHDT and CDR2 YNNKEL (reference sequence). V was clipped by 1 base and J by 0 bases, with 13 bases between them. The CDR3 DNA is TGTGCCAGCAGCCAAGTTAATAGCCTGAGCTCCTACGAGCAGTACTTC. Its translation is CASSQVNSLSSYEQYF.

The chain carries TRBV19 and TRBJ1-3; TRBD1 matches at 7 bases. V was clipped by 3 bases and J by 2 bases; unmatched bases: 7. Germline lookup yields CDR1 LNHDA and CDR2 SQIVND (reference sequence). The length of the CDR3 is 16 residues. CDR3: CASSIPPQGTGNTIYF. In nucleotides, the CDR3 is TGTGCCAGTAGTATCCCCCCACAGGGGACTGGAAACACCATATATTTT.

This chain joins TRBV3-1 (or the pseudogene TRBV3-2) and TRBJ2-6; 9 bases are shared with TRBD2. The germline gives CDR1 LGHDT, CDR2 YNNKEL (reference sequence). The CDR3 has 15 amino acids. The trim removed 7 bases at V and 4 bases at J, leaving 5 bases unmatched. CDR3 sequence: CASNPSGAGANVLTF. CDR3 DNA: TGTGCCAGCAACCCTAGCGGGGCCGGGGCCAACGTCCTGACTTTC.

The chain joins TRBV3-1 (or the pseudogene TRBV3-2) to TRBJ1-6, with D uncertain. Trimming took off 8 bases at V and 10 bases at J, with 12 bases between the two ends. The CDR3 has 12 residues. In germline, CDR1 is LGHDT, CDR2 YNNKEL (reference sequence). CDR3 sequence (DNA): TGTGCCAGCGGGCTCCCCACCTCACCCCTCCACTTT. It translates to CASGLPTSPLHF.

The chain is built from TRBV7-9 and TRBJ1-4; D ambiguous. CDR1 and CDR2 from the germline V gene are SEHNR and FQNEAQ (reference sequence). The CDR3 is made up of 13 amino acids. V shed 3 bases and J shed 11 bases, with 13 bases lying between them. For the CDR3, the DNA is TGTGCCAGCAGCTTTGGTGGGTCAGATAAACTGTTTTTT. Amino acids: CASSFGGSDKLFF.

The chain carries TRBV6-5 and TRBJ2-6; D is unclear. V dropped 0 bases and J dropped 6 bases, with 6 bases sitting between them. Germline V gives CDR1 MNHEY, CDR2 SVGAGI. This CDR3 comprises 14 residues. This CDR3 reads CASSYSGEANVLTF. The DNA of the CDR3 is TGTGCCAGCAGTTACTCGGGCGAGGCCAACGTCCTGACTTTC.

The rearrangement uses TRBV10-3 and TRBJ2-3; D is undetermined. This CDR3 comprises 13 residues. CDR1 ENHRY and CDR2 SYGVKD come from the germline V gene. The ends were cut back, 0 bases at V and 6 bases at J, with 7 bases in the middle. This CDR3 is CAISESTEDTQYF. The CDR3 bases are TGTGCCATCAGTGAGTCGACGGAGGATACGCAGTATTTT.

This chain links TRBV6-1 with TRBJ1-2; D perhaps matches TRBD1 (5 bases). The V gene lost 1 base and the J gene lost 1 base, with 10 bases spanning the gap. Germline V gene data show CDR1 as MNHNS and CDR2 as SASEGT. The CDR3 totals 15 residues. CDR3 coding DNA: TGTGCCAGCAGTGAAGTTGGGACTTTTAACTATGGCTACACCTTC. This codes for CASSEVGTFNYGYTF.

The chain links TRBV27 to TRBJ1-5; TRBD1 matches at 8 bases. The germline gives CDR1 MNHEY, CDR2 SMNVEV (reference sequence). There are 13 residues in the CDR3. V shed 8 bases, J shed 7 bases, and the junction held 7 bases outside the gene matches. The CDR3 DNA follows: TGTGCCAGCCCTAACAGGGGGAAGCAGCCCCAGCATTTT. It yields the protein CASPNRGKQPQHF.

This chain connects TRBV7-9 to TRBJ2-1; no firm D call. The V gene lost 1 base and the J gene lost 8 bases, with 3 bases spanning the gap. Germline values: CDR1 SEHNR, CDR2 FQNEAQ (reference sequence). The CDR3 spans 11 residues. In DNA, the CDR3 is TGTGCCAGCAGCTTAGTACATGAGCAGTTCTTC. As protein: CASSLVHEQFF. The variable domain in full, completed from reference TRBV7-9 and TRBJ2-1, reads DTGVSQNPRHKITKRGQNVTFRCDPISEHNRLYWYRQTLGQGPEFLTYFQNEAQLEKSRLLSDRFSAERPKGSFSTLEIQRTEQGDSAMYLCASSLVHEQFFGPGTRLTVL.

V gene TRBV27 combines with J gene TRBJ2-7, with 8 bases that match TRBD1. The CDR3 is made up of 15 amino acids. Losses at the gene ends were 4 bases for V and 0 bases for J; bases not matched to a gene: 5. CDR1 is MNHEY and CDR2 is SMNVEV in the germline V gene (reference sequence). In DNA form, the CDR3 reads TGTGCCAGCAGTTCACAGGGGGGACCCTCCTACGAGCAGTACTTC. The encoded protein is CASSSQGGPSYEQYF.

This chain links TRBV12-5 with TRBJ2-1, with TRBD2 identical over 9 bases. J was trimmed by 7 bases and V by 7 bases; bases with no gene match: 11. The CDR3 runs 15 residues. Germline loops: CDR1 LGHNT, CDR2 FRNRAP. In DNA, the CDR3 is TGTGCTAGTGTGCGTAGCGGGAGCACCTGGAATGAGCAGTTCTTC. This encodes CASVRSGSTWNEQFF. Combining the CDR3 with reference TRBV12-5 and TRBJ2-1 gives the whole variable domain DARVTQTPRHKVTEMGQEVTMRCQPILGHNTVFWYRQTMMQGLELLAYFRNRAPLDDSGMPKDRFSAEMPDATLATLKIQPSEPRDSAVYFCASVRSGSTWNEQFFGPGTRLTVL.

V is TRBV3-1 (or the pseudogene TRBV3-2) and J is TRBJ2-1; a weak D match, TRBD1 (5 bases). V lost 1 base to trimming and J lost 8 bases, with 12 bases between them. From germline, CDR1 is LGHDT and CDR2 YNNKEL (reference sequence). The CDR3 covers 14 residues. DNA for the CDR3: TGTGCCAGCAGCCAAGTGAGCCTCAGGGATGAGCAGTTCTTC. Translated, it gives CASSQVSLRDEQFF.

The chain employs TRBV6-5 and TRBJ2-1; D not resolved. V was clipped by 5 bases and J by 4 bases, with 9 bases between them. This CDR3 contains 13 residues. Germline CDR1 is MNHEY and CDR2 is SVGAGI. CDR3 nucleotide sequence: TGTGCCAGCAGTACCCGGGCATACAATGAGCAGTTCTTC. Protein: CASSTRAYNEQFF.

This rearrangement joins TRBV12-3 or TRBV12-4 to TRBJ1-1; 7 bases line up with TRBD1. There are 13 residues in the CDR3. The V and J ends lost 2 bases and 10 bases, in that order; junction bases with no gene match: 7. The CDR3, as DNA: TGTGCCAGCAGTTTATTTTCGGGACAGAGAGCTTTCTTT. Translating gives CASSLFSGQRAFF.

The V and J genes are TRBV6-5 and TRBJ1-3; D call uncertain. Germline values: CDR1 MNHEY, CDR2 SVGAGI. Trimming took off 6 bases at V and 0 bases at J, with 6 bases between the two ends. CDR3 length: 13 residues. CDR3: CASREVSGNTIYF. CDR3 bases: TGTGCCAGCAGGGAGGTCTCTGGAAACACCATATATTTT.

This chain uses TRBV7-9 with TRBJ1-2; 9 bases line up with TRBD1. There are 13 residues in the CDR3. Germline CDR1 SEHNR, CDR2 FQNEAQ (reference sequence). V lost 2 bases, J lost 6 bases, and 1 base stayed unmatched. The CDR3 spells CASSLRDRDGYTF. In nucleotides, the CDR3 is TGTGCCAGCAGCTTAAGGGACAGGGATGGCTACACCTTC.